The count of the clone carrying this T cell receptor beta chain is one. No antigen is known for it. This CDR3 has 18 residues. Trimming left V 0 bases short and J 4 bases short, with 16 bases between. Germline CDR1 is LGHNT and CDR2 is FRNRAP. The data belong to a study of human versus mouse CDR3 diversity and MHC coevolution. Clones were sequenced by immunoSEQ multiplex PCR, and TCRdb holds only the in-frame ones, with some missing. The table lists roughly 86,000 clones, about 93% of them singletons. Study-level points and caveats: Roughly 1.5 million TCR beta clonotypes were estimated for humans, the largest repertoire. Human CDR3s averaged more deletions and insertions than mouse CDR3s. The lowest clonal inequality scores came from most of the three human donors.

Naive CD4 T cells, CD45RO-negative and CD62L-positive, were flow-sorted from PBMCs. This sequence originates from a person aged 30-69 years in good health. The specimen was naive CD4+ T cells from blood. The subset was: CD45RO-negative CD62L-positive naive CD4 T cells. This sequence joins TRBV12-5 and TRBJ2-6; tentatively, D is TRBD1 (6 bases). CDR3 residues: CASGLVTGPAIGANVLTF. CDR3 in DNA: TGTGCTAGTGGTTTGGTAACAGGGCCGGCGATAGGGGCCAACGTCCTGACTTTC.